The source of this T cell receptor (beta chain) is a study of OX40 agonist ivuxolimab in advanced cancers. Study-level information: From roughly 20 to 85 years was the age range, with a mean of about 56 years, and approximately 80% were male. Past anti-PD-1, anti-PD-L1 or anti-CTLA-4 therapy was accepted, and roughly 37% had received some. Whole-study findings and limits: Fewer expanded clones were found on average in CD4+ than in CD8+ T cells. Expanded peripheral T cell antigen specificity was not determined.

Profiled with immunoSEQ multiplex PCR; TCRdb holds only in-frame clones, not every one. The profile covers tens of thousands of clones, with 80% appearing a single time and 4% to 4.5% taken by the ten largest. V was clipped by 2 bases and J by 4 bases; unmatched bases: 7. The CDR3 is made up of 17 amino acids. CDR1 is LGHNA, CDR2 YNFKEQ, per germline. On this clone: Its antigen remains unknown.

The gene calls are TRBV4-2 and TRBJ2-1, with TRBD1 matching over 11 bases. The sample consisted of CD4+ or CD8+ T cells sorted from blood, taken in a trial of the OX40 agonist ivuxolimab. The sequence came from an adult with an advanced solid tumor such as melanoma, head and neck, liver or kidney cancer. For the CDR3, the DNA is TGTGCCAGCAGCCAATCATCCGGGACAGGGGGTTACAATGAGCAGTTCTTC. Translation: CASSQSSGTGGYNEQFF.